The source of this T cell receptor beta chain is a study of T cell responses to AZD1222 COVID-19 vaccine. TCRdb keeps only in-frame clones here, not all; method: immunoSEQ multiplex PCR. The table records 90,000 to 150,000 clones, around 90% of them present only once. Points from the study as a whole: The reported proportion of spike-specific TCRs targeting unmutated variant regions was nearly half. Mostly white British, mostly female donors; authors suggested clonal diversity may be underestimated.

In germline, CDR1 is SNHLY, CDR2 FYNNEI. The CDR3 is made up of 14 amino acids. Losses at the gene ends were 9 bases for V and 6 bases for J; bases not matched to a gene: 12. The table lists this clone with a few counts. Its specificity is unknown. The chain is built from TRBV2 and TRBJ2-7, with 9 positions matching TRBD1. The sequences come from peripheral blood, collected on day 0 of AZD1222 vaccination. This receptor was taken from an adult in good health. CDR3: CASAREQGASEQYF. The CDR3 DNA sequence: TGTGCCAGTGCAAGGGAACAGGGGGCGTCCGAGCAGTACTTC.